This T cell receptor (beta chain) was captured by sequencing in a study of patients and donors after allogeneic stem cell transplantation. TCRdb re-called the RT-PCR reads through MiXCR, storing one row per CDR3 protein. Of around 200,000 distinct CDR3 sequences listed, around 40% are singletons. Trimming stripped 7 bases from V and 6 bases from J, with 19 bases between. The CDR3 has 13 amino acids. The germline V gene encodes CDR1 DFQATT and CDR2 SNEGSKA (reference sequence). V is TRBV20-1 and J is TRBJ2-7; perhaps D is TRBD1 or TRBD2 (6 bases each). Sequenced sample: blood, either unsorted or a sorted T cell fraction (not recorded which). This clonotype was sampled from a human donor who was either an allogeneic HSCT recipient or a stem cell or donor lymphocyte infusion donor (not recorded which). It is not recorded whose cells these are; they may come from a transplant donor. CDR3 DNA sequence: TGCAGTGACCAACGAGTAGGGGGAGGCGAGCAGTACTTC. Amino acid sequence: CSDQRVGGGEQYF.